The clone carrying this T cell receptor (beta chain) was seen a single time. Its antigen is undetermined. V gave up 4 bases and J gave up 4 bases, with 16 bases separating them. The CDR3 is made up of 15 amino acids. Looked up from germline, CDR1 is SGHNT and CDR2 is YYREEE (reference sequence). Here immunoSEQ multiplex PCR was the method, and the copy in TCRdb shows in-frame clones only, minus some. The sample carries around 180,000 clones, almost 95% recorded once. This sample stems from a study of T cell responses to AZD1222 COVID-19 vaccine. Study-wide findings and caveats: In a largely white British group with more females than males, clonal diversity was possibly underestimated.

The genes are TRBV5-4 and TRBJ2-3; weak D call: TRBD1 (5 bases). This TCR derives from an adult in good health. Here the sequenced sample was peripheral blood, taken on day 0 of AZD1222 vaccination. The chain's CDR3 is CASSNKVQGADTQYF. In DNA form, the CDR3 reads TGTGCCAGCAGCAACAAGGTTCAGGGTGCAGATACGCAGTATTTT.